This paragraph reports one T cell receptor (beta chain). Authors' methods: Scientists estimated how many nucleated cells there were by amplifying reference gene primers. Generated by immunoSEQ multiplex PCR, the TCRdb table keeps only in-frame clones and is missing some. V and J calls and clone size are as listed in that table; D and trimming were resolved from the DNA. The sample yields some 87,000 clones, about 84% seen once. These data are taken from a study of blood T cell repertoires in COVID-19. Study overall: Specimens from acute and convalescent COVID-19 originated in the United States, Italy and Spain. In each case, the material was cDNA or gDNA derived from T cells, B-cell-depleted T cells, or PBMCs.

Germline V gene sequence: CDR1 LNHDA, CDR2 SQIVND (reference sequence). V gave up 3 bases and J gave up 2 bases, with 5 bases separating them. CDR3 length equals 12 residues. The source of this sequence is a man older than 75 with active or convalescent COVID-19. Sequencing was carried out using peripheral blood. This sequence joins TRBV19 and TRBJ2-7; D remains unclear. The CDR3, as DNA: TGTGCCAGTAGTATCATAGCCTACGAGCAGTACTTC. It codes for CASSIIAYEQYF.